This note documents a single T cell receptor (beta chain) sequence. No antigen is known for it. The sample comes from a study of shared clonotypes between healthy human individuals. Findings and limits, study-wide: Approximately 4.9% of naive CD4 clonotypes were shared across a few donors. On the whole, naive subsets had larger estimated richness than memory subsets had. At large depth, rarefaction still showed sorted-subset sequencing to be incomplete.

The assay was immunoSEQ multiplex PCR, and TCRdb's table has in-frame clones only and misses some. The sample contains roughly 1,000,000 clones, 75% to 85% of which appear only once. Investigators divided CD4+ cells into CD45RA+ naive and CD45RA-negative memory subsets. Germline assignment: CDR1 SGHRS and CDR2 YFSETQ. CDR3 size: 13 residues. V lost 2 bases and J lost 4, with 7 bases in between. This TCR was recovered from a man aged 18 to 29 in good health. Some clones in this sample may be carry-over from other donors' samples. The sample was memory CD4+ T cells from PBMCs. Described subset: CD45RA-negative fraction. This chain uses TRBV5-1 with TRBJ1-5; tentative D call: TRBD1 (5 bases). The CDR3 DNA sequence: TGCGCCAGCAGCTTAAACAGGAATCAGCCCCAGCATTTT. Translated: CASSLNRNQPQHF.